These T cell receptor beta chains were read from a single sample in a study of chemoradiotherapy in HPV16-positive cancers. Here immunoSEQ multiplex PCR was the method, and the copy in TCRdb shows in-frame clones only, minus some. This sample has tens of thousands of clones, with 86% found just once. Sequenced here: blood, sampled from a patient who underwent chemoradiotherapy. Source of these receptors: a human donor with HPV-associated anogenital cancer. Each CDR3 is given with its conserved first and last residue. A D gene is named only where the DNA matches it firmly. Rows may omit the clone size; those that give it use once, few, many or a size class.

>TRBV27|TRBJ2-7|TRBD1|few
TGTGCCAGCAGTTTAGACAGGGCCTACGAGCAGTACTTC
CASSLDRAYEQYF
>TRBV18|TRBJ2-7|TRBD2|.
TGTGCCAGCTCACCACAATTAGGGACTAGCGGGTACGAGCAGTACTTC
CASSPQLGTSGYEQYF
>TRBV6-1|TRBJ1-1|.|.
TGTGCCAGCAAAGAACGGGCCAGTTTGAACACTGAAGCTTTCTTT
CASKERASLNTEAFF
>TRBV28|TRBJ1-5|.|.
TGTGCCAGCAGTTTATCCAGGGATGGCAATCAGCCCCAGCATTTT
CASSLSRDGNQPQHF
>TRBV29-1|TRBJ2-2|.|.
TGCAGCGTGGGTGGGACTTTAACCGGGGAGCTGTTTTTT
CSVGGTLTGELFF
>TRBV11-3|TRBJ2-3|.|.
TGTGCCAGCAGCTTCAGAGCTTGGACAGATACGCAGTATTTT
CASSFRAWTDTQYF
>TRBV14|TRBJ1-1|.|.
TGTGCCAGCAGCCAAGGATGGGGAACTGAAGCTTTCTTT
CASSQGWGTEAFF
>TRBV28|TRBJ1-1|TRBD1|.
TGTGCCAGCAGACCACCCCCCGGGACAGGGAAACTGATGAACACTGAAGCTTTCTTT
CASRPPPGTGKLMNTEAFF
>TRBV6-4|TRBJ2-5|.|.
TGTGCCAGCAGTGTGGGGGGAGGCAGTGGAGAGACCCAGTACTTC
CASSVGGGSGETQYF
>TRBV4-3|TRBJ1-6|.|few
TGCGCCAGCAGCCCAGGGGTTTCGGCACCCCTCCACTTT
CASSPGVSAPLHF
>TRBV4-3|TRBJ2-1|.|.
TGCGCCAGCAGCCCTTCCGTCGAATACAATGAGCAGTTCTTC
CASSPSVEYNEQFF
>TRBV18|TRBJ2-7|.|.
TGTGCCAGCTCACCGATACTCCTTATACACTCCTACGAGCAGTACTTC
CASSPILLIHSYEQYF
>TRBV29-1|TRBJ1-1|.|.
TGCAGCGTAGCGAGGAATTCAATGAACACTGAAGCTTTCTTT
CSVARNSMNTEAFF
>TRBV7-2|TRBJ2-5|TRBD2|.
TGTGCCAGCAGCTCCGGGGGGGGCCAAGAGACCCAGTACTTC
CASSSGGGQETQYF
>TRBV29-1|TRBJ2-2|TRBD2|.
TGCAGCGTTGTTGCCCAGCGGGGGGGCGCTTGGGTGAACACCGGGGAGCTGTTTTTT
CSVVAQRGGAWVNTGELFF
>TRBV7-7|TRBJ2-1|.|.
TGTGCCAGCAGCTCGGGGACGGGTGAGCAGTTCTTC
CASSSGTGEQFF
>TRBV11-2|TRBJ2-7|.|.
TGTGCCAGCAGCCGCCTAGGGACTGATGTTATCGAGCAGTACTTC
CASSRLGTDVIEQYF
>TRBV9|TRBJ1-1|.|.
TGTGCCAGCAGCCCCCGTGGAGGGGTTGAAGCTTTCTTT
CASSPRGGVEAFF
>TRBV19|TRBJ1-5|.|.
TGTGCCAGTAGTATACAGAGTACCCAGCCCCAGCATTTT
CASSIQSTQPQHF
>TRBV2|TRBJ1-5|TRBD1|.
TGTGCCAGCCAGGGGGAGAGCAATCAGCCCCAGCATTTT
CASQGESNQPQHF
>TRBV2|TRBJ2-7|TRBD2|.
TGTGCCAGCACCCGACTAGCGGGGGCCTACGAGCAGTACTTC
CASTRLAGAYEQYF
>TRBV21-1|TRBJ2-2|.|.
TGTGCCAGCAGCAAAACCAGCCTCGGGGAGCTGTTTTTT
CASSKTSLGELFF
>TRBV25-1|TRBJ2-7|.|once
TGTGCCGCCAGGGTCGTCGCGGGACGAAAATATAGGTATGGCGAGCAGTACTTC
CAARVVAGRKYRYGEQYF
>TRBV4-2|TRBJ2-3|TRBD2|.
TGTGCCAGCAGCCAAGGGACTAGCGGGGGGGCAGATACGCAGTATTTT
CASSQGTSGGADTQYF
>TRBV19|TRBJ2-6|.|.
TGTGCCAGTAGTATCGGAGTACTCTCTGGGGCCAACGTCCTGACTTTC
CASSIGVLSGANVLTF
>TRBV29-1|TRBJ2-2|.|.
TGCAGCGTTGGGAACACCGGGGAGCTGTTTTTT
CSVGNTGELFF
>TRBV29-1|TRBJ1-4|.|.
TGCAGCGTTAATACCCCAGGAGATGAAAAACTGTTTTTT
CSVNTPGDEKLFF
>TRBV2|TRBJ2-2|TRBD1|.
TGTGCCAGCAGTGAGGGACAGGGCAACACCGGGGAGCTGTTTTTT
CASSEGQGNTGELFF
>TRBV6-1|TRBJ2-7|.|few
TGTGCCAGCAGTGAACGGGTAGGGGAATCCTACGAGCAGTACTTC
CASSERVGESYEQYF
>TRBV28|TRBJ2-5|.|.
TGTGCCAGCAGTTCTCTCCAGGGACATCCCACGGGAGAGCAGTACTTC
CASSSLQGHPTGEQYF
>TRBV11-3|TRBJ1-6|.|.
TGTGCCAGCAGCTTAGGGGTAAATTCACCCCTCCACTTT
CASSLGVNSPLHF
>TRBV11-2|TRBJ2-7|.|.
TGTGCCAGCAGCTTAGATAGAGCCGGCTCCTACGAGCAGTACTTC
CASSLDRAGSYEQYF
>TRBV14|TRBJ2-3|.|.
TGTGCCAGCAGCCAGGAGCGGACAGATACGCAGTATTTT
CASSQERTDTQYF
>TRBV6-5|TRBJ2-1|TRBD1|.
TGTGCCAGCAGTACAGGGGGCTCCTACAATGAGCAGTTCTTC
CASSTGGSYNEQFF
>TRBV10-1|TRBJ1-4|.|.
TGCGCCAGCAGTGAGTCGGCGACAGGATCGAATGAAAAACTGTTTTTT
CASSESATGSNEKLFF
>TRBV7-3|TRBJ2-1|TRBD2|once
TGTGCCAGCAGCTTAACGTTGTCTAGCGGGGGCTACAATGAGCAGTTCTTC
CASSLTLSSGGYNEQFF
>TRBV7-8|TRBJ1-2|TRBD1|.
TGTGCCAGCAGCCAATTCTTAACGACAGGGAAAAACTATGGCTACACCTTC
CASSQFLTTGKNYGYTF
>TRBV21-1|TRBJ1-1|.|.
TGTGCCACCCTTCGACAGGGGTTGTGGACTGAAGCTTTCTTT
CATLRQGLWTEAFF
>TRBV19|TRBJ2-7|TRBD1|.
TGTGCCAGTAGTCCAGACAGGGACCCCTACGAGCAGTACTTC
CASSPDRDPYEQYF
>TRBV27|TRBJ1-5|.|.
TGTGCCAGCAAATCCCCGGAGTCTGCCCAGCATTTT
CASKSPESAQHF
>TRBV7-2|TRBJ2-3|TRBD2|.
TGTGCCAGCAGCTTCGGGGGGGCGGCAGATACGCAGTATTTT
CASSFGGAADTQYF